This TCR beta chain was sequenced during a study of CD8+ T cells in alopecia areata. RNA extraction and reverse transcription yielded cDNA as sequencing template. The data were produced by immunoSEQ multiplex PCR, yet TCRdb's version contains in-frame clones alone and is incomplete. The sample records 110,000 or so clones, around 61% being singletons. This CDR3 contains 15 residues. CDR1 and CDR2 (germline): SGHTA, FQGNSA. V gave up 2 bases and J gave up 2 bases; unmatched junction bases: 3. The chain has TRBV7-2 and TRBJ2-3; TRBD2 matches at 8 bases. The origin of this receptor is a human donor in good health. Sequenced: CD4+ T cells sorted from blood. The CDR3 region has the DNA TGTGCCAGCAGCTTACGGCGGGGGGCCACAGATACGCAGTATTTT. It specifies CASSLRRGATDTQYF.